The rows below give T cell receptor beta chains drawn from one sample of a study of T cells in Graves' hyperthyroidism and ophthalmopathy. TCRdb re-analysed the multiplex PCR reads in MiXCR, keeping a single row per CDR3 protein. The table has some 690,000 distinct CDR3 sequences, 17% seen once; the top ten hold about 16%. What was sequenced was blood. The receptors originated from a man aged 50-59 years with Graves' hyperthyroidism. Both conserved end residues are trimmed from each CDR3.

>TRBJ2-5|TRBV9
ASSVGGASGIVETQY
>TRBJ2-7|TRBV20-1
SARGPLATAYEQY
>TRBJ2-3|TRBV19
ASSPALLAGANTQY
>TRBJ2-2|TRBV12-3/TRBV12-4
ASRDREVTNTGELF
>TRBJ2-7|TRBV20-1
SAREPTGQFLYEQY
>TRBJ2-1|TRBV10-2
ASSAALLGSYNEQF
>TRBJ2-3|TRBV28
ASSPSLAGLQDTQY
>TRBJ2-1|TRBV20-1
SAPTSGSIGSYNEQF
>TRBJ2-3|TRBV6-1
ASNLAGGSVDTQY
>TRBJ2-1|TRBV7-9
ASSLGLAGGRSYNEQF
>TRBJ2-7|TRBV3-1
ASSLLDRGSYEQY
>TRBJ2-5|TRBV29-1
SVETLWETQY
>TRBJ2-1|TRBV7-2
AAGASGKFYNEQF
>TRBJ2-1|TRBV4-3
ASSQEGWTPNEQF
>TRBJ1-2|TRBV29-1
SVEAFSYGYT
>TRBJ2-7|TRBV5-6
ASSPYYRIGYEQY
>TRBJ2-5|TRBV7-2
ASSLTLTSGRSGETQY
>TRBJ2-7|TRBV18
ASSPPQARSTYEQY
>TRBJ1-1|TRBV27
ASSSRGIREVGTEAF
>TRBJ2-2|TRBV18
ASSPRGVGTGELF
>TRBJ2-7|TRBV18
ASSHAFSSGSPYEQY
>TRBJ1-2|TRBV10-2
ASRRNRGTYGYT
>TRBJ2-5|TRBV7-2
ASSLGRGAPETQY
>TRBJ2-5|TRBV11-2
ASSLSPGTSGRSQY
>TRBJ2-4|TRBV7-2
ASSWRLAEGLAKNIQY
>TRBJ2-7|TRBV28
ASSRNTDGANEQY
>TRBJ2-7|TRBV5-4
ASSQLTSGRAYEQY
>TRBJ2-3|TRBV12-5
ASAAGTGRTVTDTQY
>TRBJ1-1|TRBV28
ASGLRQGRAEAF